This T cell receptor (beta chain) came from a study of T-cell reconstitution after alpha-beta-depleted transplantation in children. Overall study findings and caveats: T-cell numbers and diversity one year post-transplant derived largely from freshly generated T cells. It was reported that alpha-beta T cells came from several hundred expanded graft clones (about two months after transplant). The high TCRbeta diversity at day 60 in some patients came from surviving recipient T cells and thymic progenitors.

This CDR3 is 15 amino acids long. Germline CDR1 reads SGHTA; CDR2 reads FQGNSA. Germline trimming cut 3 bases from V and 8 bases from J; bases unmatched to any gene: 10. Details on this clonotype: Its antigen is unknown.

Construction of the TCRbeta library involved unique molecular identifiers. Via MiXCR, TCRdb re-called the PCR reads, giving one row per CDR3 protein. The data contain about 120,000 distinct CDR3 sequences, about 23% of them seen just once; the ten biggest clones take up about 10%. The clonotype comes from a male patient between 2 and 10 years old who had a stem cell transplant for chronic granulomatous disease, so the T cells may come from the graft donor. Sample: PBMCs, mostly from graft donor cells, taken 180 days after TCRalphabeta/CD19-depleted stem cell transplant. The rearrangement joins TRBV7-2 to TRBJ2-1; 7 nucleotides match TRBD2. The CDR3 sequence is CASSFVGGPRDEQFF. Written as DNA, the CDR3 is TGTGCCAGCAGCTTCGTGGGAGGGCCTAGAGATGAGCAGTTCTTC.